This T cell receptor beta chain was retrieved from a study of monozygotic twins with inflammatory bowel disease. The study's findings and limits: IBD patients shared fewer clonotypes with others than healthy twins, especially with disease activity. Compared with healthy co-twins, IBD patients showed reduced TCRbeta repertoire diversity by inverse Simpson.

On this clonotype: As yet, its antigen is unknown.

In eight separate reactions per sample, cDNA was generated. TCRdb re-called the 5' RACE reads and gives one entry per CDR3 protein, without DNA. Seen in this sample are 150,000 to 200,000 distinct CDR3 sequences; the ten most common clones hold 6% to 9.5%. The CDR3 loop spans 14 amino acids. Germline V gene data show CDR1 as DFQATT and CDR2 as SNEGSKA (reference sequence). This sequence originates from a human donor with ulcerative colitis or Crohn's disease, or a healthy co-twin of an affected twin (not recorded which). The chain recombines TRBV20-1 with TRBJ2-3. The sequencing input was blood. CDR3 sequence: CSAPSHVSTDTQYF.